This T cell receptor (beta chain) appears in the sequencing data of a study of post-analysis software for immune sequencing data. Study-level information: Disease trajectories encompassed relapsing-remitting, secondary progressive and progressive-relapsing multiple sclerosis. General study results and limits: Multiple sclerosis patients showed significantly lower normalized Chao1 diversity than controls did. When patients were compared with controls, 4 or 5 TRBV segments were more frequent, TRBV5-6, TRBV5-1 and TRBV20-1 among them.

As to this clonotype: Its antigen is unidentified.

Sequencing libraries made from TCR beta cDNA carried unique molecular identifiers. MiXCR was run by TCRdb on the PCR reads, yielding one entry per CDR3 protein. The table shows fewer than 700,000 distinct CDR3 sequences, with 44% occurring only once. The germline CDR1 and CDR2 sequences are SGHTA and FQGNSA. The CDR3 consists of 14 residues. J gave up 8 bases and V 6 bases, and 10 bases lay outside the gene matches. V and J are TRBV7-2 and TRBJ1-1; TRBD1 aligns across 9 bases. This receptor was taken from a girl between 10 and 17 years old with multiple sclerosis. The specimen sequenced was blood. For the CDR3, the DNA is TGTGCCAGCAGTCCGGGGACAGGGACATCCGAAGCTTTCTTT. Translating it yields CASSPGTGTSEAFF.